Detailed here is one T cell receptor (beta chain). What it recognizes is unknown. Following 10 days of culture, CD4+ T cells were isolated. These data come from a study of vaccination effects on CD4 cells after COVID-19. Germline loops: CDR1 SNHLY, CDR2 FYNNEI. The CDR3 covers 16 residues. J was trimmed by 6 bases and V by 5 bases; bases with no gene match: 7. Here immunoSEQ multiplex PCR was the method, and the copy in TCRdb shows in-frame clones only, minus some. Of roughly 60,000 clones listed, just over 70% were seen once; the top ten hold under 25%. Findings and caveats of the study: Clones arising from infection and from vaccination showed marked clonal contraction late after vaccination.

The chain combines TRBV2 with TRBJ2-3; the match to TRBD2 covers 14 bases. The TCR originated in a human donor who had a prior SARS-CoV-2 infection. The material was CD4+ T cells from PBMCs cultured without peptide, obtained before COVID-19 vaccination. The CDR3 nucleotides read TGTGCCAGCAGTCCGGGACTAGCGGGAGAAGGGGATACGCAGTATTTT. Translation: CASSPGLAGEGDTQYF.